Listed below are T cell receptor beta chains from one sample, sequenced in a study of human T cells and chemical hapten exposure. TCRdb reprocessed the RACE reads via MiXCR and lists one record per CDR3 protein. The sample consists of some 82,000 distinct CDR3 sequences, 6% to 8.5% of them appearing once. The sequencing here drew on whole blood, taken in connection with sensitization to the hapten diphenylcyclopropenone (DPC). All receptors derive from a young woman with alopecia areata. Some clones in this sample may be carry-over from other donors' samples. The CDR3 runs from the conserved cysteine through the conserved F or W. A D gene is named only where the DNA matches it firmly. Size is stated for part of the rows, as once, few or many counts, or as a class when the clone is expanded.

j_gene | v_gene | d_gene | abundance | CDR3nt | CDR3aa
TRBJ2-3 | TRBV5-6 | TRBD2 | many | TGTGCCAGCAGCTTGTTGCAGCGGGGGGGCACAGATACGCAGTATTTT | CASSLLQRGGTDTQYF
TRBJ2-1 | TRBV4-1 | - | - | TGCGCCAGCAGCCAAGATCTCCGGCGGGGCACCTACAATGACCAGTTCTTC | CASSQDLRRGTYNDQFF
TRBJ1-1 | TRBV7-9 | TRBD1 | few | TGTGCCAGCAGCCTGACAGGGACAAACACTGAAGCTTTCTTT | CASSLTGTNTEAFF
TRBJ1-1 | TRBV18 | TRBD1 | few | TGTGCCAGCTCACCAATGACAGGGGCGGAGGGTTTTGGCACTGAAGCTTTCTTT | CASSPMTGAEGFGTEAFF
TRBJ2-1 | TRBV18 | - | few | TGTGCCAGCTCAAGCGACGGCTACAATGAGCAGTTCTTC | CASSSDGYNEQFF
TRBJ1-1 | TRBV12-3/TRBV12-4 | - | many | TGTGCCAGCAGTTTGGTGGGGCAGGAAGCTTTCTTT | CASSLVGQEAFF
TRBJ2-5 | TRBV20-1 | TRBD2 | many | TGCAGTGCTTCACGTAGCGGGGGGAACAAAGAGACCCAGTACTTC | CSASRSGGNKETQYF
TRBJ1-2 | TRBV3-1 | TRBD1 | few | TGTGCCAGCAGCCCTAGACAGGGGCAGAACTATGGCTACACCTTC | CASSPRQGQNYGYTF
TRBJ1-1 | TRBV4-1 | TRBD1 | many | TGCGCCAGCAGCCCCCCGGACAGGGGGAACACTGAAGCTTTCTTT | CASSPPDRGNTEAFF
TRBJ2-3 | TRBV7-2 | - | many | TGTGCCAGCAGCTTTCGACAGACAGATACGCAGTATTTT | CASSFRQTDTQYF
TRBJ2-3 | TRBV12-5 | TRBD2 | many | TGTGCTAGTGGTTTGGGACTAGCCCCTTACACAGATACGCAGTATTTT | CASGLGLAPYTDTQYF
TRBJ2-1 | TRBV6-1 | TRBD1 | many | TGTGCCAGCAGTGATAGTCAGGGGGTGGTTAATGAGCAGTTCTTC | CASSDSQGVVNEQFF
TRBJ1-4 | TRBV9 | - | few | TGTGCCAGCAGCGAGTCAGGGGCTAATGAAAAACTGTTTTTT | CASSESGANEKLFF
TRBJ1-3 | TRBV7-9 | - | - | TGTGCCAGCAGCCACCTGACGGGGGGTTCGTCTGGAAACACCATATATTTT | CASSHLTGGSSGNTIYF
TRBJ2-1 | TRBV5-1 | - | many | TGCGCCAGCAGCTTCCCCAGCGCAGAGCAGTTCTTC | CASSFPSAEQFF
TRBJ1-6 | TRBV6-2/TRBV6-3 | TRBD1 | many | TGTGCCAGCAGCACCCGGGACAGGCGTTTAGAGGATCCCCTCCACTTT | CASSTRDRRLEDPLHF
TRBJ2-3 | TRBV11-2 | - | many | TGTGCCAGCAGCAGTAGGACAGATACGCAGTATTTT | CASSSRTDTQYF
TRBJ1-2 | TRBV18 | TRBD1 | few | TGTGCCAGCTCACCACCGCCCGCGGGACAGGGAGGATCTAACTATGGCTACACCTTC | CASSPPPAGQGGSNYGYTF
TRBJ2-6 | TRBV6-1 | - | - | TGTGCCAGCAGTGAAGGTCCGGTCTCTGGGGCCAACGTCCTGACTTTC | CASSEGPVSGANVLTF
TRBJ1-4 | TRBV4-1 | TRBD1 | - | TGCGCCAGCAGCCAAACCGGGACAGGTTTAGAAAAACTGTTTTTT | CASSQTGTGLEKLFF
TRBJ1-5 | TRBV19 | - | few | TGTGCCACCCAAAGGGCTCGCAATCAGCCCCAGCATTTT | CATQRARNQPQHF
TRBJ2-1 | TRBV7-9 | TRBD2 | many | TGTGCCAGCAGCTTCACTAGCGGGGGGTTAATCTTC | CASSFTSGGLIF
TRBJ2-1 | TRBV3-1 | - | few | TGTGCCAGCAGCCGGAAATCGGGGGAGCAGTTCTTC | CASSRKSGEQFF
TRBJ2-7 | TRBV20-1 | - | - | TGCAGTGCTAGTTTACACGAAGATGCCGAGCAGTACTTC | CSASLHEDAEQYF
TRBJ1-5 | TRBV14 | - | few | TGTGCCAGCAGCCAAGACGGGAATCAGCCCCAGCATTTT | CASSQDGNQPQHF
TRBJ1-1 | TRBV7-6 | - | many | TGTGCCAGCAGCTTAGAGCCGGGAGCTGACCCTGAAGCTTTCTTT | CASSLEPGADPEAFF
TRBJ1-6 | TRBV18 | - | - | TGTGCCAGCTCACGGGACACCAACTCCTATAATTCACCCCTCCACTTT | CASSRDTNSYNSPLHF
TRBJ2-3 | TRBV2 | TRBD1 | many | TGTGCCAGCAGTGCCGGGACAGGGGGAACAGATACGCAGTATTTT | CASSAGTGGTDTQYF
TRBJ1-1 | TRBV12-3/TRBV12-4 | - | many | TGTGCCAGCAGTTTATTTCAGGCGAACACTGAAGCTTTCTTT | CASSLFQANTEAFF
TRBJ1-2 | TRBV20-1 | - | many | TGCAGTGCTCCCTCCGAGTCGGGGAACTATGGCTACACCTTC | CSAPSESGNYGYTF
TRBJ2-3 | TRBV11-2 | - | many | TGTGCCAGCAGCTATAGTGTATATACGCAGTATTTT | CASSYSVYTQYF
TRBJ2-3 | TRBV5-1 | TRBD1 | many | TGCGCCAGCAGCCCCCCCCGGGCAGGGGGCGCAGATACGCAGTATTTT | CASSPPRAGGADTQYF
TRBJ2-5 | TRBV20-1 | TRBD1 | many | TGCAGTGCTAGAGGGTCGGACAGGGGGGAGACCCAGTACTTC | CSARGSDRGETQYF
TRBJ1-2 | TRBV14 | - | few | TGTGCCAGCAGCCAAGCGGGACACCGACTAACTAACTATGGCTACACCTTC | CASSQAGHRLTNYGYTF
TRBJ1-2 | TRBV5-5 | - | many | TGTGCCAGCAATCGTGACAGTCTATATGGCTACACCTTC | CASNRDSLYGYTF
TRBJ2-1 | TRBV6-5 | TRBD2 | many | TGTGCCAGCAGTTACTCAGGCGGGGGGGCGGTTGAGCAGTTCTTC | CASSYSGGGAVEQFF
TRBJ2-7 | TRBV6-6 | - | many | TGTGCCAGCAGGCTTGGACAGTACGAGCAGTACTTC | CASRLGQYEQYF
TRBJ2-6 | TRBV2 | - | many | TGTGCCAGCAGTGAAGTGGCGATTTCCTCTGGGGCCAACGTCCTGACTTTC | CASSEVAISSGANVLTF
TRBJ1-5 | TRBV3-1 | - | few | TGTGCCAGCAGCCAAGGGGGATATAGCAATCAGCCCCAGCATTTT | CASSQGGYSNQPQHF
TRBJ2-1 | TRBV2 | - | - | TGTGCCAGCAGTGAGGGGGGCAGCTCCTACAATGAGCAGTTCTTC | CASSEGGSSYNEQFF
TRBJ2-5 | TRBV20-1 | TRBD2 | few | TGCAGTGCTCCGCGGACTAGCGGGGAAAAAGAGACCCAGTACTTC | CSAPRTSGEKETQYF
TRBJ2-3 | TRBV30 | - | many | TGTGCCTGCGGTAGAGATACGCAGTATTTT | CACGRDTQYF
TRBJ2-6 | TRBV29-1 | TRBD1 | - | TGCAGCGCAAGACAGGGCTCTGGGGCCAACGTCCTGACTTTC | CSARQGSGANVLTF